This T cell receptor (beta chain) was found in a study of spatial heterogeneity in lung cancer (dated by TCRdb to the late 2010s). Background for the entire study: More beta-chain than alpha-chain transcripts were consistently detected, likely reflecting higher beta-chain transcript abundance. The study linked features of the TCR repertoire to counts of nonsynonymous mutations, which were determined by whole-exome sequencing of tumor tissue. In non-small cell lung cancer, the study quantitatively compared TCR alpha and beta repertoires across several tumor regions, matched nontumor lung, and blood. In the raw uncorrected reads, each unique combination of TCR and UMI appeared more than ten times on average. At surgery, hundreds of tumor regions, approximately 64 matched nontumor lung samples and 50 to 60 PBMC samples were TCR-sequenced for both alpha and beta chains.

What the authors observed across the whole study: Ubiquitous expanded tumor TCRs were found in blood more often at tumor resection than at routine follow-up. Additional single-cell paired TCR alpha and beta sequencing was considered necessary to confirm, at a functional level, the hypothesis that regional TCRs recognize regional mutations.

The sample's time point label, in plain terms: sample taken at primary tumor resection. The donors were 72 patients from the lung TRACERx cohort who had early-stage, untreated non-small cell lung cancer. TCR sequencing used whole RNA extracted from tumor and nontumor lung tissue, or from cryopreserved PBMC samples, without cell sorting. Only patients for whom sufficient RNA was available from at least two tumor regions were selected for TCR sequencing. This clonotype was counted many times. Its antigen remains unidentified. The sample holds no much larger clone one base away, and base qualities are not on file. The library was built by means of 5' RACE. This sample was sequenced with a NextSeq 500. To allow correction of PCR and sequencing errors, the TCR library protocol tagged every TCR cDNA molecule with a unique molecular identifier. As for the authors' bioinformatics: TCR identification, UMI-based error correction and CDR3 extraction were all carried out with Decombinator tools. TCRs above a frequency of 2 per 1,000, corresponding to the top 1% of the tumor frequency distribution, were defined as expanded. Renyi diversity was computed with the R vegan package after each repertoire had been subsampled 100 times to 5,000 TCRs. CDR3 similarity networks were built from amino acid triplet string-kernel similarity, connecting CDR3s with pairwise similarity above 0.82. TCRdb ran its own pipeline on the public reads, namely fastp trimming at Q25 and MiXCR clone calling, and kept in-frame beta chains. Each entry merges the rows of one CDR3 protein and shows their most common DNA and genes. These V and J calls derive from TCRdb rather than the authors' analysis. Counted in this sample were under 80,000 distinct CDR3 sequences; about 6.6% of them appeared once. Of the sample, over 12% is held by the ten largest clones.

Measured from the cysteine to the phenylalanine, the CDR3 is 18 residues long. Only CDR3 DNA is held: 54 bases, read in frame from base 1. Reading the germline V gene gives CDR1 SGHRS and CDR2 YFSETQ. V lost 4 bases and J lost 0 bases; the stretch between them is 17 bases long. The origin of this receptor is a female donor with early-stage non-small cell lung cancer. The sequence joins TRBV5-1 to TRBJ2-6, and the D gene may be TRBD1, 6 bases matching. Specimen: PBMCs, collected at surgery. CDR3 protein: CASSPATGTSSGANVLTF. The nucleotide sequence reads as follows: TGCGCCAGCAGCCCGGCGACAGGTACTAGCTCTGGGGCCAACGTCCTGACTTTC.